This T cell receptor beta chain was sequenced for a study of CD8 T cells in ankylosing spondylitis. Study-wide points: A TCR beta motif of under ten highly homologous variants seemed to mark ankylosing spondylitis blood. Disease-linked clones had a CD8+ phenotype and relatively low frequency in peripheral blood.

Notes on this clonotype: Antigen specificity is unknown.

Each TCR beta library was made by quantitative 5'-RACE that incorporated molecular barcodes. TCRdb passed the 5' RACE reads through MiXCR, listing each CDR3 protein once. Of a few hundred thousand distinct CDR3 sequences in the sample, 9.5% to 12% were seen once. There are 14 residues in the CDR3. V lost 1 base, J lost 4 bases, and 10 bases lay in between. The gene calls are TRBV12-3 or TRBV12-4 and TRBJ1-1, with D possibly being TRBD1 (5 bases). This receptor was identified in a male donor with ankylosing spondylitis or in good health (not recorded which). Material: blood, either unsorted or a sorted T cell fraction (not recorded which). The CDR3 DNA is TGTGCCAGCAGTTTAGAGCGGGGGACCACTGAAGCTTTCTTT. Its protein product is CASSLERGTTEAFF.